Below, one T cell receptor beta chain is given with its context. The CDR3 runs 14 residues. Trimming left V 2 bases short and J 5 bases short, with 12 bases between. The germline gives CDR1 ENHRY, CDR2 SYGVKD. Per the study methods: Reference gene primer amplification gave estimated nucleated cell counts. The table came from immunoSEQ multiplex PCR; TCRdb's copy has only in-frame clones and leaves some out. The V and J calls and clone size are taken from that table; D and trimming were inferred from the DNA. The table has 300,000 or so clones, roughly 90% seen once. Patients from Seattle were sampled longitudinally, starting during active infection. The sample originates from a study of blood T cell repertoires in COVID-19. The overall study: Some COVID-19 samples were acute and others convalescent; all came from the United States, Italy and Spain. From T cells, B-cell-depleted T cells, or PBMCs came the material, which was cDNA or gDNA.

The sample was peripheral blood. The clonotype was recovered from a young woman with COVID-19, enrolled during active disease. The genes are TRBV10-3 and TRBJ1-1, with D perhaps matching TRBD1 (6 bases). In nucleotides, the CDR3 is TGTGCCATCAGTGAGGATAGGGGGAATACTGAAGCTTTCTTT. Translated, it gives CAISEDRGNTEAFF.